This T cell receptor beta chain was captured by sequencing in a study of cytomegalovirus exposure and HLA in healthy donors. 13 Jbeta primers and 60 Vbeta primers were used for the PCR. This table comes from immunoSEQ multiplex PCR, and its TCRdb copy is limited to in-frame clones, with some not included. The data contain 85,000 to 100,000 clones, over 75% of them singletons. This clone was observed a handful of times. What it binds is not known. Overall study results and limits: In a later analysis, HLA-C alleles had the fewest associated TCRs, DRB1 alleles the most. TCR beta V segments were, for the most part, productive about 87% or about 30% of the time in an earlier analysis.

This CDR3 comprises 17 residues. The V gene lost 0 bases and the J gene lost 4 bases, with 19 bases spanning the gap. Germline loops: CDR1 SGHRS, CDR2 YFSETQ. What was sequenced was PBMCs. This TCR was recovered from a female donor in good health and CMV-seropositive. The chain recombines TRBV5-1 with TRBJ1-2, with D perhaps TRBD1 (6 bases). For the CDR3, the DNA is TGCGCCAGCAGCTTGGTCGGACAGTCCCGTCTGCCCTATGGCTACACCTTC. The encoded protein is CASSLVGQSRLPYGYTF.